A selection of T cell receptor beta chains follows, all from one sample in a study of T-cell memory formation after mild COVID-19. TCRdb processed the 5' RACE reads anew with MiXCR; each CDR3 protein has one entry. The sample shows more than 80,000 distinct CDR3 sequences, more than 15% of them seen only once. Sequencing used PBMCs or a T cell subset sorted from them (not recorded which). The receptor source for this set is an adult woman who had mild COVID-19 (a few samples of this study predate the infection). Cell type and time point are not known. CDR3s include the opening cysteine and the closing phenylalanine or tryptophan. D genes are given only for firm matches.

j_call | d_call | v_call | cdr3_aa
TRBJ2-1 | . | TRBV12-3/TRBV12-4 | CASSLGHSAEYNEQFF
TRBJ1-1 | . | TRBV20-1 | CSARDIGRAGTEAFF
TRBJ1-2 | . | TRBV7-2 | CASSWTADPNYGYTF
TRBJ2-7 | TRBD1 | TRBV19 | CASSVPGQGYYEQYF
TRBJ2-1 | . | TRBV7-8 | CASTPPWGETNEQFF
TRBJ2-1 | TRBD1 | TRBV9 | CASSAETGTYNEQFF
TRBJ2-1 | . | TRBV7-2 | CASSLLWGTPSNEQFF
TRBJ2-2 | . | TRBV5-6 | CASSHYAGELFF
TRBJ2-1 | TRBD2 | TRBV15 | CATSRGVAGDSNEQFF
TRBJ2-1 | . | TRBV4-3 | CASSQDEGSGNNEQFF
TRBJ1-5 | . | TRBV7-2 | CASSLLRNQPQHF
TRBJ1-1 | . | TRBV24-1 | CATSGQGGAEAFF
TRBJ2-1 | . | TRBV27 | CASSWIPGRGNEQFF
TRBJ1-1 | . | TRBV20-1 | CSARDGGRKAFF
TRBJ2-1 | . | TRBV7-6 | CASSQGRSSYNEQFF
TRBJ1-2 | TRBD1 | TRBV29-1 | CSVEGDRASDTF
TRBJ1-1 | . | TRBV12-3/TRBV12-4 | CASSLPGDTEAFF
TRBJ1-2 | . | TRBV20-1 | CSARDLGPYGYTF
TRBJ2-5 | . | TRBV7-9 | CASSNGLPQTETQYF
TRBJ1-1 | . | TRBV5-1 | CASSLVGNSNTEAFF
TRBJ2-4 | TRBD1 | TRBV7-9 | CASSSIWDRTKNIQYF
TRBJ2-1 | . | TRBV24-1 | CATSDSLYNEQFF
TRBJ2-7 | . | TRBV12-3/TRBV12-4 | CASSATWTYEQYF
TRBJ2-3 | TRBD2 | TRBV7-6 | CASSLGDYYTDTQYF
TRBJ1-2 | . | TRBV15 | CATSRAGRMYYGYTF
TRBJ2-7 | . | TRBV6-1 | CASSEGVWRYEQYF
TRBJ2-5 | . | TRBV14 | CASRPRAEETQYF
TRBJ1-6 | TRBD1 | TRBV5-1 | CASSSGTGDNSPLHF
TRBJ1-5 | TRBD1 | TRBV6-2/TRBV6-3 | CASRDRVDQPQHF
TRBJ2-5 | TRBD2 | TRBV7-8 | CASSLSAGGGETQYF
TRBJ1-1 | . | TRBV6-1 | CASSEGGTEAFF
TRBJ1-4 | . | TRBV6-6 | CASSYVTGTNEKLFF
TRBJ1-1 | . | TRBV12-3/TRBV12-4 | CASSFGDPGNTEAFF
TRBJ2-7 | . | TRBV7-9 | CASSLYGSYEQYF
TRBJ2-1 | TRBD2 | TRBV13 | CASRDTGTSSYNEQFF